This TCR beta chain was observed in a study of a mutant IDH1 vaccine in newly diagnosed glioma. Time point indicated: week 5, during vaccination. Topical imiquimod was applied with each vaccine dose, which held 300 ug of mutant IDH1 20-mer peptide. V lost 9 bases and J lost 7, with 15 bases in between. Germline assignment: CDR1 SNHLY and CDR2 FYNNEI. The CDR3 runs 13 residues. Remarks on this clone: Its antigen is currently unknown.

The data were produced by immunoSEQ multiplex PCR, yet TCRdb's version contains in-frame clones alone and is incomplete. The data contain around 50,000 clones, 70% to 90% of them singletons. The source is a woman aged 40 to 50 with glioma. The chain has TRBV2 and TRBJ2-2, with unresolved D. The specimen comprised PBMCs, sampled from a glioma patient whose treatment included an IDH1 peptide vaccine. The CDR3: CASGIESDGELFF. The CDR3 DNA is TGTGCCAGTGGGATCGAGTCCGACGGGGAGCTGTTTTTT.